This T cell receptor (beta chain) emerged from a study of blood T cell repertoires in COVID-19. Study-wide context: Both acute and convalescent COVID-19 samples were obtained from the United States, Italy and Spain. Sample material is recorded as cDNA or gDNA derived from T cells, B-cell-depleted T cells, or PBMCs.

Authors' analysis steps: Scientists estimated how many nucleated cells there were by amplifying reference gene primers. Libraries were prepared by immunoSEQ multiplex PCR; TCRdb keeps only in-frame clonotypes and omits some of them. For V, J and clone size, that table is used; D and trimming come from the DNA. Of about 260,000 clones listed, around 80% were seen once; the top ten hold under 2%. V dropped 2 bases and J dropped 1; count of bases not matched to a gene: 2. Germline assignment: CDR1 SGHNT and CDR2 YENEEA. The CDR3 has 15 residues. The V gene is TRBV11-3, the J gene TRBJ2-3; 8 bases map to TRBD2. The sequence was collected from a woman older than 75 with acute or convalescent COVID-19. Sequenced sample: peripheral blood. The CDR3 DNA is TGTGCCAGCAGCTTAACGGGAGGGCGCACAGATACGCAGTATTTT. Amino acid sequence: CASSLTGGRTDTQYF.